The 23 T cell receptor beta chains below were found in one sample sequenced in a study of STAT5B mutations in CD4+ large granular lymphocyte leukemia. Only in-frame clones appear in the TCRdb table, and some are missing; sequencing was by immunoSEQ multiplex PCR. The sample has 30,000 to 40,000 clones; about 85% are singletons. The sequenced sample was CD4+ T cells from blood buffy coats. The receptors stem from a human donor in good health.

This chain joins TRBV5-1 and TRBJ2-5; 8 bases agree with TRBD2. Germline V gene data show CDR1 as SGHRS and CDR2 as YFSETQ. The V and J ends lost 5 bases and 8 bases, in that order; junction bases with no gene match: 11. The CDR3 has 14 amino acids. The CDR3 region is CASRGTSGQGTQYF. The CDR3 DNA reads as TGCGCCAGCAGGGGGACTAGTGGCCAAGGAACCCAGTACTTC.

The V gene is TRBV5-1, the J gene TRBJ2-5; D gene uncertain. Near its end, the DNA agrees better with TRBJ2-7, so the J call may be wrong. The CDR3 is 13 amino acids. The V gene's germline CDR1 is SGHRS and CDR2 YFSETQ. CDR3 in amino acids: CASSLDSGVEQYF. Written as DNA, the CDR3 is TGCGCCAGCAGCTTGGACAGTGGCGTCGAGCAGTACTTC.

CDR3 sequence: CASSGAGPTEQYF. In DNA, the CDR3 is TGTGCCAGCAGTGGGGCAGGGCCTACCGAGCAGTACTTC. The rearrangement links TRBV2 to TRBJ2-7, with D tentatively TRBD1 (5 bases). Looked up from germline, CDR1 is SNHLY and CDR2 is FYNNEI. Trimming shortened V by 4 bases and J by 6 bases, and 13 bases separated the two germline ends. The CDR3 runs to 13 residues.

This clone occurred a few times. Written as DNA, the CDR3 is TGTGCCAGCAGACGGACGGACTTCGAGCAGTACTTC. Translation: CASRRTDFEQYF. The chain couples TRBV28 to TRBJ2-7; the D gene is possibly TRBD2 (5 bases). CDR3 size: 12 residues. In germline, CDR1 is MDHEN, CDR2 SYDVKM. Trimming removed 6 bases from V and 6 bases from J, with 12 bases in between.

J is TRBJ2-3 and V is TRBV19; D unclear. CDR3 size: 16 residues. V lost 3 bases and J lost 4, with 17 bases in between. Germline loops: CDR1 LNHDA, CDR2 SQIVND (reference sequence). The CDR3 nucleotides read TGTGCCAGTAGTATGAGGCAAACGCAGTTGGCAGATACGCAGTATTTT. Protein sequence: CASSMRQTQLADTQYF.

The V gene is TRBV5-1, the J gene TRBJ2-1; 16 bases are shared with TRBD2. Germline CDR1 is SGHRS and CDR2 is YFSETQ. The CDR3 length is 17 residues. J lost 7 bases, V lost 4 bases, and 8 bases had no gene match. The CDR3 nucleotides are TGCGCCAGCAGCCCACCGGGACTAGCGGGAGGGGGGAATGAGCAGTTCTTC. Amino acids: CASSPPGLAGGGNEQFF.

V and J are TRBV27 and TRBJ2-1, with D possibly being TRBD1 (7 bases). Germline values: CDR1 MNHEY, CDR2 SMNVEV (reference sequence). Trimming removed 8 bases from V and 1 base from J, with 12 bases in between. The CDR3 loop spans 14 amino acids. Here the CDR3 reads CASGGGKSYNEQFF. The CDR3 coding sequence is TGTGCCAGCGGAGGGGGCAAATCCTACAATGAGCAGTTCTTC.

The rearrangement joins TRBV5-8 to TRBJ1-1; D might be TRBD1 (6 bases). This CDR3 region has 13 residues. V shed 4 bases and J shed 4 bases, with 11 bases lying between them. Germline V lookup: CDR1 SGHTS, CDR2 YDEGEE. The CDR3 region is CASSVQGPTEAFF. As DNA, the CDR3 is TGTGCCAGCAGCGTACAGGGTCCCACTGAAGCTTTCTTT.

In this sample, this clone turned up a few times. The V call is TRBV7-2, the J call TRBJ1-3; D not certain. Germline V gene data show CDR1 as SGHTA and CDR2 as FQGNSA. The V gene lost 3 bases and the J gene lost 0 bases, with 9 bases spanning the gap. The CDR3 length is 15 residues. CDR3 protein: CASSFIPGSGNTIYF. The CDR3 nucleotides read TGTGCCAGCAGCTTCATCCCAGGCTCTGGAAACACCATATATTTT.

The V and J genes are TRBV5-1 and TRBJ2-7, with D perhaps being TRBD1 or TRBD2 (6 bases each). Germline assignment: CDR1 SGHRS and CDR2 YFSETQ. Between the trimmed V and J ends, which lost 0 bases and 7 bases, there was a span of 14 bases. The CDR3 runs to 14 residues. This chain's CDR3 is CASSLGGARGEQYF. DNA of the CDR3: TGCGCCAGCAGCTTGGGGGGGGCCCGGGGGGAGCAGTACTTC.

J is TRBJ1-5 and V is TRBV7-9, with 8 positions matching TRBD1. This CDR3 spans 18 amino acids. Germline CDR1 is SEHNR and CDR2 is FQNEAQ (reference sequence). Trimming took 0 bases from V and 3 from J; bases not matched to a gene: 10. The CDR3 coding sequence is TGTGCCAGCAGCTTAGCGGGCAGGGGGCCGCGTACCAATCAGCCCCAGCATTTT. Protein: CASSLAGRGPRTNQPQHF. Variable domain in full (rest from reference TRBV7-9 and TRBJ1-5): DTGVSQNPRHKITKRGQNVTFRCDPISEHNRLYWYRQTLGQGPEFLTYFQNEAQLEKSRLLSDRFSAERPKGSFSTLEIQRTEQGDSAMYLCASSLAGRGPRTNQPQHFGDGTRLSIL.

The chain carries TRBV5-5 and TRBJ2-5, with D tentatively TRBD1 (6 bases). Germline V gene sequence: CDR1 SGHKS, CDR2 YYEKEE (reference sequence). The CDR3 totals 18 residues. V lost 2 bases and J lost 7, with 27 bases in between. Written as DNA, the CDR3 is TGTGCCAGCAGCTTAGGGATGTTAGGGGGATCAGAAGGGACGACCCAGTACTTC. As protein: CASSLGMLGGSEGTTQYF.

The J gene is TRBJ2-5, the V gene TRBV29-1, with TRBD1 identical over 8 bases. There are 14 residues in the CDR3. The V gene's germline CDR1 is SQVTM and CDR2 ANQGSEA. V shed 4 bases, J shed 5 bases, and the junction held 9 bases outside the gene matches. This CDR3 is CSVGRARGRETQYF. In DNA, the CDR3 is TGCAGCGTTGGGAGGGCCAGGGGGCGGGAGACCCAGTACTTC.

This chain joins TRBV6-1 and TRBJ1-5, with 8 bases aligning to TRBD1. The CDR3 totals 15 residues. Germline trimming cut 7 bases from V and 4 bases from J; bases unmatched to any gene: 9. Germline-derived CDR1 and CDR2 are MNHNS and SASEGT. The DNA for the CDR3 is TGTGCCAGCACCGCCAGGGACAGGAGAAATCAGCCCCAGCATTTT. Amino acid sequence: CASTARDRRNQPQHF.

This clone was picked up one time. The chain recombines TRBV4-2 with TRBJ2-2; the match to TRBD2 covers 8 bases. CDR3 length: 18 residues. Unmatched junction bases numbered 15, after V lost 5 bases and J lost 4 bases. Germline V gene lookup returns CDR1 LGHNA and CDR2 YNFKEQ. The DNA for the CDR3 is TGTGCCAGCAGCAGAATCGCATTATCGGGAGGGTTCACCGGGGAGCTGTTTTTT. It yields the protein CASSRIALSGGFTGELFF.

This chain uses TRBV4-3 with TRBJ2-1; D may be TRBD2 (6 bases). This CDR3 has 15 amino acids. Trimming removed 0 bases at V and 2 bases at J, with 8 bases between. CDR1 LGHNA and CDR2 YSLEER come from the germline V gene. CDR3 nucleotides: TGCGCCAGCAGCCAAGAGCCTAGCGCCTACAATGAGCAGTTCTTC. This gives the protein CASSQEPSAYNEQFF.

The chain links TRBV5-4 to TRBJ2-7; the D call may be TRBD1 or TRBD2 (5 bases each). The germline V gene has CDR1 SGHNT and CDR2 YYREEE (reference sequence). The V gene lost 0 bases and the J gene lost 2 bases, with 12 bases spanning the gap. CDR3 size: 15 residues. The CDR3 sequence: CASSLAGTVAYEQYF. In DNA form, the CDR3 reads TGTGCCAGCAGCTTGGCCGGGACGGTAGCCTACGAGCAGTACTTC.

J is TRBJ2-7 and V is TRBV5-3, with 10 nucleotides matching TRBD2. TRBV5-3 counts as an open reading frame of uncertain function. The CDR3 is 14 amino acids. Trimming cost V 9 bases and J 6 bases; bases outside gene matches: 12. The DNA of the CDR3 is TGTGCCACCCACCGAGCGGCTAGCGGGAGCGAGCAGTACTTC. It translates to CATHRAASGSEQYF.

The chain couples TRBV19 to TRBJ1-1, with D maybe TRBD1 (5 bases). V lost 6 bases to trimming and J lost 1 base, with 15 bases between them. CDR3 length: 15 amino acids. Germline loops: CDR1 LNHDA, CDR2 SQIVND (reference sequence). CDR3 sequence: CASRPPGRRNTEAFF. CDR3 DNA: TGTGCCAGTAGACCCCCGGGACGGAGGAACACTGAAGCTTTCTTT.

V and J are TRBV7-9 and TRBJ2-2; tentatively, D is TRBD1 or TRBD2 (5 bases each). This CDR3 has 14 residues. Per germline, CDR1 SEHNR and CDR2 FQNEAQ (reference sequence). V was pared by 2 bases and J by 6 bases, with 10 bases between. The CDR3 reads CASSLIGEPGELFF. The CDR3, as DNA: TGTGCCAGCAGCTTAATAGGGGAGCCCGGGGAGCTGTTTTTT.

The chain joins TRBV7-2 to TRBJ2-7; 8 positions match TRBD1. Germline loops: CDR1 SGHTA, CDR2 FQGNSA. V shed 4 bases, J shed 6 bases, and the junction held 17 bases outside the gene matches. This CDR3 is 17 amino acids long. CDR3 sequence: CASSSNRGVASRGEQYF. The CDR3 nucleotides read TGTGCCAGCAGCTCCAACAGGGGGGTAGCGTCGAGGGGCGAGCAGTACTTC.

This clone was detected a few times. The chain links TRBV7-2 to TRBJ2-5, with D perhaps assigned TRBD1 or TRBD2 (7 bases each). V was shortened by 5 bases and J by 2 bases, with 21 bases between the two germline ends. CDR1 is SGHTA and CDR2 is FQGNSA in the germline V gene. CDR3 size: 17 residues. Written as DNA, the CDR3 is TGTGCCAGCAGCATTATGAGGGGAGGGGGCAGGCAAGAGACCCAGTACTTC. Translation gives CASSIMRGGGRQETQYF.

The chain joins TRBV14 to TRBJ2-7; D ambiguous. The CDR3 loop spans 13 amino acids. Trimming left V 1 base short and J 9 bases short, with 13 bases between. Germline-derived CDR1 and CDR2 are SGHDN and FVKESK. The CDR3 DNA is TGTGCCAGCAGCCAAGGTATGGGGTTCTGGCAGTACTTC. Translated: CASSQGMGFWQYF.